This is a list of T cell receptor beta chains from one sample in a study of T cells in Graves' hyperthyroidism and ophthalmopathy. In TCRdb, the multiplex PCR reads were re-called with MiXCR into one record per CDR3 protein. The profile covers 300,000 to 400,000 distinct CDR3 sequences, with roughly 14% appearing a single time and about 10% taken by the ten largest. The specimen was blood. Source of these receptors: a woman aged 55-70 years with Graves' hyperthyroidism. The CDR3 runs from the conserved cysteine through the conserved F or W. A D gene is named only where the DNA matches it firmly. The size field is filled for only some rows; it gives once, few, many or a size class.

j_gene: TRBJ2-2
d_gene: NA
v_gene: TRBV9
abundance: many
CDR3aa: CASSVVVGAGTGELFF
CDR3nt: TGTGCCAGCAGCGTAGTGGTAGGGGCAGGGACCGGGGAGCTGTTTTTT

j_gene: TRBJ1-1
d_gene: NA
v_gene: TRBV28
abundance: many
CDR3aa: CASSFDRLNTEAFF
CDR3nt: TGTGCCAGCAGTTTTGACAGGTTGAACACTGAAGCTTTCTTT

j_gene: TRBJ2-1
d_gene: NA
v_gene: TRBV20-1
abundance: many
CDR3aa: CSARDGARGDHNEQFF
CDR3nt: TGCAGTGCTAGAGATGGGGCAAGAGGCGATCACAATGAGCAGTTCTTC

j_gene: TRBJ1-5
d_gene: NA
v_gene: TRBV7-2
abundance: NA
CDR3aa: CASSLAGWGRGNQPQHF
CDR3nt: TGTGCCAGCAGCTTAGCCGGCTGGGGTAGAGGGAATCAGCCCCAGCATTTT

j_gene: TRBJ2-4
d_gene: TRBD1
v_gene: TRBV6-1
abundance: many
CDR3aa: CASSGQGARDIQYF
CDR3nt: TGTGCCAGCAGCGGACAGGGGGCTCGCGACATTCAGTACTTC

j_gene: TRBJ2-7
d_gene: TRBD2
v_gene: TRBV11-2
abundance: many
CDR3aa: CASSAGRNEQYF
CDR3nt: TGTGCCAGCAGCGCCGGGAGGAACGAGCAGTACTTC

j_gene: TRBJ1-3
d_gene: NA
v_gene: TRBV11-2
abundance: many
CDR3aa: CASSSPKGSGNTIYF
CDR3nt: TGTGCCAGCAGCTCGCCGAAAGGGTCAGGAAACACCATATATTTT

j_gene: TRBJ2-3
d_gene: NA
v_gene: TRBV24-1
abundance: many
CDR3aa: CATSEGGSPDTQYF
CDR3nt: TGTGCCACCAGTGAAGGAGGGAGCCCAGATACGCAGTATTTT

j_gene: TRBJ1-2
d_gene: TRBD1
v_gene: TRBV19
abundance: NA
CDR3aa: CASQLQGSYGYTF
CDR3nt: TGTGCCAGCCAACTACAGGGGAGCTATGGCTACACCTTC

j_gene: TRBJ1-3
d_gene: NA
v_gene: TRBV6-1
abundance: few
CDR3aa: CASTQEESLFGNTIYF
CDR3nt: TGTGCCAGCACCCAGGAGGAAAGCCTCTTTGGAAACACCATATATTTT

j_gene: TRBJ2-3
d_gene: TRBD1
v_gene: TRBV5-5
abundance: many
CDR3aa: CASSFTGADTQYF
CDR3nt: TGTGCCAGCAGCTTCACAGGGGCGGATACGCAGTATTTT

j_gene: TRBJ1-1
d_gene: NA
v_gene: TRBV7-9
abundance: NA
CDR3aa: CASSSARYKGVNTEAFF
CDR3nt: TGTGCCAGCAGCTCCGCTAGATATAAAGGGGTGAACACTGAAGCTTTCTTT

j_gene: TRBJ2-1
d_gene: NA
v_gene: TRBV24-1
abundance: many
CDR3aa: CATSDWNEQFF
CDR3nt: TGTGCCACCAGTGATTGGAATGAGCAGTTCTTC

j_gene: TRBJ1-5
d_gene: NA
v_gene: TRBV6-1
abundance: few
CDR3aa: CASSYGGSNQPQHF
CDR3nt: TGTGCCAGCAGTTACGGGGGGAGCAATCAGCCCCAGCATTTT

j_gene: TRBJ2-1
d_gene: TRBD1
v_gene: TRBV29-1
abundance: NA
CDR3aa: CSVRRGTGGHEQFF
CDR3nt: TGCAGCGTTCGGAGGGGGACAGGGGGCCATGAGCAGTTCTTC

j_gene: TRBJ2-7
d_gene: TRBD2
v_gene: TRBV6-1
abundance: NA
CDR3aa: CASSPRVSGSSYEQYF
CDR3nt: TGTGCCAGCAGTCCTCGTGTTAGCGGGAGTTCCTACGAGCAGTACTTC

j_gene: TRBJ2-2
d_gene: NA
v_gene: TRBV11-2
abundance: few
CDR3aa: CASSPRTVSGELFF
CDR3nt: TGTGCCAGCAGCCCAAGGACAGTTTCCGGGGAGCTGTTTTTT

j_gene: TRBJ2-7
d_gene: TRBD2
v_gene: TRBV5-1
abundance: many
CDR3aa: CASSPPGLAGVRQYF
CDR3nt: TGCGCCAGCAGCCCACCGGGACTAGCGGGAGTTCGGCAGTACTTC

j_gene: TRBJ2-1
d_gene: NA
v_gene: TRBV19
abundance: once
CDR3aa: CASSPSKLSEQFF
CDR3nt: TGTGCCAGTAGTCCCTCAAAACTCAGTGAGCAGTTCTTC

j_gene: TRBJ2-7
d_gene: NA
v_gene: TRBV6-6
abundance: many
CDR3aa: CASSYGASTSSYEQYF
CDR3nt: TGTGCCAGCAGTTACGGGGCGTCCACTAGCTCCTACGAGCAGTACTTC

j_gene: TRBJ1-1
d_gene: NA
v_gene: TRBV4-1
abundance: few
CDR3aa: CASTLRLNTEAFF
CDR3nt: TGCGCCAGCACTCTAAGATTGAACACTGAAGCTTTCTTT

j_gene: TRBJ2-1
d_gene: TRBD1
v_gene: TRBV5-5
abundance: many
CDR3aa: CASSVGQGVDNEQFF
CDR3nt: TGTGCCAGCAGCGTAGGACAGGGGGTCGACAATGAGCAGTTCTTC

j_gene: TRBJ1-4
d_gene: TRBD1
v_gene: TRBV2
abundance: many
CDR3aa: CASSEEGASEKLFF
CDR3nt: TGTGCCAGCAGTGAGGAGGGGGCAAGTGAAAAACTGTTTTTT

j_gene: TRBJ1-2
d_gene: NA
v_gene: TRBV6-5
abundance: few
CDR3aa: CAGSYPPFRRGYTF
CDR3nt: TGTGCCGGCAGTTACCCCCCATTTCGCCGTGGCTACACCTTC

j_gene: TRBJ1-1
d_gene: NA
v_gene: TRBV9
abundance: few
CDR3aa: CASSRSGGAVDTEAFF
CDR3nt: TGTGCCAGCAGCCGGTCGGGGGGGGCGGTTGATACTGAAGCTTTCTTT

j_gene: TRBJ1-4
d_gene: TRBD1
v_gene: TRBV7-2
abundance: NA
CDR3aa: CASSPDRGPNEKLFF
CDR3nt: TGTGCCAGCAGCCCCGACAGGGGGCCTAATGAAAAACTGTTTTTT

j_gene: TRBJ2-1
d_gene: NA
v_gene: TRBV24-1
abundance: NA
CDR3aa: CATSDMTETGGNEQFF
CDR3nt: TGTGCCACCAGTGACATGACCGAAACCGGAGGCAATGAGCAGTTCTTC

j_gene: TRBJ1-2
d_gene: TRBD1
v_gene: TRBV12-3/TRBV12-4
abundance: NA
CDR3aa: CASSIGTAYGYTF
CDR3nt: TGTGCCAGCAGTATAGGGACAGCCTATGGCTACACCTTC

j_gene: TRBJ2-5
d_gene: NA
v_gene: TRBV7-7
abundance: NA
CDR3aa: CASSLSGKQETQYF
CDR3nt: TGTGCTAGCAGCTTGTCGGGGAAACAAGAGACCCAGTACTTC

j_gene: TRBJ2-2
d_gene: NA
v_gene: TRBV18
abundance: NA
CDR3aa: CASSLTRSGANTGELFF
CDR3nt: TGTGCCAGCTCACTCACACGGTCCGGGGCGAACACCGGGGAGCTGTTTTTT

j_gene: TRBJ1-5
d_gene: TRBD1
v_gene: TRBV12-3/TRBV12-4
abundance: many
CDR3aa: CASRRTGDQPQHF
CDR3nt: TGTGCCAGCAGAAGGACAGGGGATCAGCCCCAGCATTTT

j_gene: TRBJ2-4
d_gene: NA
v_gene: TRBV29-1
abundance: NA
CDR3aa: CSVRQRTVNIQYF
CDR3nt: TGCAGCGTTAGACAGCGAACCGTAAACATTCAGTACTTC

j_gene: TRBJ2-5
d_gene: NA
v_gene: TRBV3-1
abundance: NA
CDR3aa: CASSQDRGTLQETQYF
CDR3nt: TGTGCCAGCAGCCAAGATAGGGGGACATTACAAGAGACCCAGTACTTC

j_gene: TRBJ2-7
d_gene: TRBD2
v_gene: TRBV29-1
abundance: many
CDR3aa: CSVAPSGRMSYEQYF
CDR3nt: TGCAGCGTTGCCCCTAGCGGGAGAATGTCCTACGAGCAGTACTTC

j_gene: TRBJ1-4
d_gene: TRBD1
v_gene: TRBV28
abundance: few
CDR3aa: CASSWTGKDEKLFF
CDR3nt: TGTGCCAGCAGTTGGACAGGGAAGGATGAAAAACTGTTTTTT

j_gene: TRBJ2-7
d_gene: NA
v_gene: TRBV11-2
abundance: many
CDR3aa: CASSKRQRTYEQYF
CDR3nt: TGTGCCAGCAGCAAACGACAGAGAACCTACGAGCAGTACTTC

j_gene: TRBJ2-1
d_gene: NA
v_gene: TRBV12-3/TRBV12-4
abundance: many
CDR3aa: CASSLAYGGVGASNNEQFF
CDR3nt: TGTGCCAGCAGTCTCGCCTACGGGGGAGTAGGAGCGAGTAACAATGAGCAGTTCTTC

j_gene: TRBJ2-7
d_gene: NA
v_gene: TRBV18
abundance: many
CDR3aa: CASSPRVNSPGEQYF
CDR3nt: TGTGCCAGCTCACCACGCGTAAACTCTCCGGGTGAGCAGTACTTC

j_gene: TRBJ2-1
d_gene: TRBD2
v_gene: TRBV12-5
abundance: NA
CDR3aa: CASGSPPGTSGSSYNEQFF
CDR3nt: TGTGCTAGTGGTTCCCCCCCGGGGACTAGCGGGAGCTCCTACAATGAGCAGTTCTTC

j_gene: TRBJ2-5
d_gene: NA
v_gene: TRBV7-3
abundance: many
CDR3aa: CASSLDRQETQYF
CDR3nt: TGTGCCAGCAGCTTAGACAGGCAAGAGACCCAGTACTTC

j_gene: TRBJ1-2
d_gene: TRBD1
v_gene: TRBV6-1
abundance: NA
CDR3aa: CASSPLPGQGRYTF
CDR3nt: TGTGCCAGCAGTCCACTGCCGGGACAGGGACGCTACACCTTC